Listed below are T cell receptor beta chains from one sample, sequenced in a study of blood T cell repertoires in COVID-19. Generated by immunoSEQ multiplex PCR, the TCRdb table keeps only in-frame clones and is missing some. The sample includes 40,000 to 50,000 clones, just over 85% of them seen just once. Sequences were obtained from peripheral blood. These receptors all come from a man between 65 and 85 years old with acute or convalescent COVID-19. Both conserved end residues are trimmed from each CDR3.

j_call v_call cdr3_length cdr3_aa
TRBJ1-4 TRBV19 11 ASTDRRGEKLF
TRBJ2-1 TRBV30 11 AWSVSGSGEQF
TRBJ1-1 TRBV5-5 13 ASSLTGTGTTEAF
TRBJ2-7 TRBV27 14 ASSLSSGLGVYEQY
TRBJ2-5 TRBV5-1 15 ASSLAPGQGGQETQY
TRBJ1-6 TRBV6-6 12 ASSYHSYNSPLH
TRBJ1-2 TRBV30 13 AWSGDRRLYYGYT
TRBJ1-4 TRBV19 13 ASRTPRQGHEKLF
TRBJ2-5 TRBV5-1 14 ASSLSPQGASGTQY
TRBJ1-1 TRBV5-5 11 ASSVRGRAEAF
TRBJ1-1 TRBV18 16 ASSPTLGGVGLDTEAF
TRBJ1-3 TRBV6-6 13 ASSSPDNSGNTIY
TRBJ2-2 TRBV12-1 14 ASSSPQGLNTGELF
TRBJ2-6 TRBV11-2 12 ASSRGPGANVLT
TRBJ2-1 TRBV15 12 ATSWGGHYNEQF
TRBJ1-5 TRBV18 12 ASSPAGPNQPQH
TRBJ1-1 TRBV2 12 ASKQREGGTEAF
TRBJ2-5 TRBV11-3 12 ASSSRDSQETQY
TRBJ2-5 TRBV11-2 12 ASVKGQRQETQY
TRBJ1-2 TRBV7-9 11 ASTLGGAYGYT
TRBJ2-5 TRBV7-2 12 ASSLDPEQETQY
TRBJ2-5 TRBV6-6 11 ASALVERETQY
TRBJ1-4 TRBV5-1 13 ASSLEPGRNEKLF
TRBJ1-4 TRBV18 10 ASSPRDEKLF
TRBJ1-3 TRBV30 10 AWTVSGNTIY
TRBJ1-2 TRBV5-6 12 ASSLWDRGGGYT
TRBJ1-3 TRBV5-4 15 ASSSKSQGASGNTIY
TRBJ2-7 TRBV9 12 ASSVDSGGYEQY
TRBJ2-1 TRBV30 13 AWSVRVAGDNEQF
TRBJ1-5 TRBV7-2 11 ASTREAHQPQH
TRBJ2-1 TRBV7-3 12 ASSRAGVNNEQF
TRBJ2-2 TRBV24-1 13 ATSDPGKNTGELF
TRBJ2-2 TRBV6-5 13 ASSYWDRNTGELF
TRBJ2-1 TRBV27 14 ASSTPGQTFIYEQF
TRBJ2-5 TRBV28 13 ASSGPPGGGETQY
TRBJ1-2 TRBV28 11 ASRGRTSLGYT
TRBJ1-4 TRBV30 12 AWRRGYINEKLF
TRBJ1-1 TRBV6-5 12 ASSFFRDRGEAF
TRBJ2-1 TRBV28 13 ASSLLSGRNNEQF
TRBJ2-5 TRBV6-5 12 ASSDLQGRETQY
TRBJ2-1 TRBV24-1 14 ATSDSRSGSWNEQF
TRBJ2-3 TRBV10-2 12 ASRERRDTDTQY
TRBJ2-1 TRBV5-1 13 ASSIQSGGINEQF